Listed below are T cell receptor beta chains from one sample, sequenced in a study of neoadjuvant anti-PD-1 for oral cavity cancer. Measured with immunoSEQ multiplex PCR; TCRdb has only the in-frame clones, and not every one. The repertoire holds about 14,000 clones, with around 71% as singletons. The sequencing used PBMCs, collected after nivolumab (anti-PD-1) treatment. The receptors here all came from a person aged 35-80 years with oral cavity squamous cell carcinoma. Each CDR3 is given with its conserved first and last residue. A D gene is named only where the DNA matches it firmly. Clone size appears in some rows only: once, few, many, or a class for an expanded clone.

CDR3: CASSQGGLAGADTQYF
DNA: TGTGCCAGCAGCCAGGGGGGGCTAGCGGGAGCAGATACGCAGTATTTT
D: TRBD2
size: NA
V: TRBV9
J: TRBJ2-3

CDR3: CAISESGGNPEAFF
DNA: TGTGCCATCAGTGAGTCAGGAGGGAACCCTGAAGCTTTCTTT
D: NA
size: few
V: TRBV10-3
J: TRBJ1-1

CDR3: CAIRPTSGRNNEQFF
DNA: TGTGCCATCAGGCCGACTAGCGGGAGGAACAATGAGCAGTTCTTC
D: TRBD2
size: NA
V: TRBV10-3
J: TRBJ2-1

CDR3: CASSAYGTVLVGELFF
DNA: TGTGCCAGCAGCGCTTACGGAACAGTTCTTGTCGGGGAGCTGTTTTTT
D: NA
size: NA
V: TRBV11-2
J: TRBJ2-2

CDR3: CASSSGQGALGYTF
DNA: TGTGCCAGCAGCTCGGGACAGGGGGCTCTTGGCTACACCTTC
D: TRBD1
size: NA
V: TRBV5-6
J: TRBJ1-2

CDR3: CASLTGGAAIAGAYEQYF
DNA: TGTGCCAGTCTCACGGGGGGGGCGGCGATAGCGGGAGCCTACGAGCAGTACTTC
D: TRBD2
size: few
V: TRBV28
J: TRBJ2-7

CDR3: CASSPLAGRDTQYF
DNA: TGTGCCAGCAGTCCACTAGCGGGCCGAGATACGCAGTATTTT
D: TRBD2
size: NA
V: TRBV27
J: TRBJ2-3

CDR3: CASSDRQRGPSYEQYF
DNA: TGTGCCAGCAGTGACCGCCAGCGGGGCCCTTCCTACGAGCAGTACTTC
D: TRBD2
size: NA
V: TRBV2
J: TRBJ2-7

CDR3: CASSVSRDGPYEQYF
DNA: TGTGCCAGCAGTGTTAGCCGGGACGGACCCTACGAGCAGTACTTC
D: NA
size: NA
V: TRBV6-4
J: TRBJ2-7

CDR3: CASSAAEGQDEAFF
DNA: TGTGCCAGCAGCGCTGCTGAGGGGCAAGATGAAGCTTTCTTT
D: NA
size: NA
V: TRBV2
J: TRBJ1-1

CDR3: CASSPDSNNEQFF
DNA: TGTGCTAGCAGTCCTGACTCGAACAATGAGCAGTTCTTC
D: NA
size: NA
V: TRBV7-7
J: TRBJ2-1

CDR3: CSALEGPGQYF
DNA: TGCAGTGCCCTGGAAGGGCCGGGGCAGTACTTC
D: NA
size: NA
V: TRBV20-1
J: TRBJ2-7

CDR3: CAWSVGQFNTEAFF
DNA: TGTGCCTGGAGTGTGGGGCAGTTTAACACTGAAGCTTTCTTT
D: NA
size: once
V: TRBV30
J: TRBJ1-1

CDR3: CASSLGDRVGASGYTF
DNA: TGTGCCAGCAGCTTGGGGGACAGGGTTGGGGCTAGTGGCTACACCTTC
D: TRBD1
size: NA
V: TRBV5-4
J: TRBJ1-2

CDR3: CASSLGVARDTQYF
DNA: TGTGCCAGTAGTTTGGGGGTAGCGAGAGATACGCAGTATTTT
D: NA
size: NA
V: TRBV19
J: TRBJ2-3

CDR3: CASSFLAPGELFF
DNA: TGTGCCAGCAGTTTCCTAGCCCCCGGGGAGCTGTTTTTT
D: NA
size: NA
V: TRBV6-5
J: TRBJ2-2

CDR3: CASSLFPGGSYEQYF
DNA: TGTGCCAGCAGTTTATTCCCGGGGGGGTCCTACGAGCAGTACTTC
D: TRBD2
size: NA
V: TRBV27
J: TRBJ2-7

CDR3: CASSQEIGSRNIQYF
DNA: TGTGCCAGCAGCCAAGAAATAGGGTCGAGGAACATTCAGTACTTC
D: NA
size: NA
V: TRBV4-2
J: TRBJ2-4

CDR3: CASSWGNPTYNEQFF
DNA: TGTGCCAGCAGTTGGGGGAACCCCACCTACAATGAGCAGTTCTTC
D: NA
size: once
V: TRBV27
J: TRBJ2-1

CDR3: CASSSQGGRETQYF
DNA: TGTGCCAGCAGTAGCCAAGGGGGTAGAGAGACCCAGTACTTC
D: NA
size: few
V: TRBV6-5
J: TRBJ2-5